This T cell receptor (beta chain) emerged from a study of T cell changes during pregnancy in multiple sclerosis. Using immunoSEQ multiplex PCR, the repertoire was profiled, and TCRdb retains in-frame clones only, with some absent. The sample has roughly 85,000 clones; roughly 92% are singletons. Germline V gene lookup returns CDR1 SQVTM and CDR2 ANQGSEA. With 6 bases clipped from V and 1 base from J, the junction kept 2 bases outside the gene matches. CDR3 length: 15 residues. This sample comprised peripheral blood, obtained in the first trimester of pregnancy. This rearrangement joins TRBV29-1 to TRBJ2-3; 15 nucleotides align to TRBD2. This clonotype was obtained from a female donor with multiple sclerosis, enrolled in a pregnancy study. CDR3 nucleotides: TGCAGCGTGCGGACTAGCGGGAGGGGCACAGATACGCAGTATTTT. Protein sequence: CSVRTSGRGTDTQYF.